This T cell receptor (beta chain) was recovered during a study of tumor-infiltrating lymphocytes in glioblastoma multiforme. Study outcomes and limitations: RNA-based TCR sequencing may distort clone frequencies, since cells carry unequal TCR transcript numbers.

About this clonotype: Antigen: not known.

V gave up 4 bases and J gave up 9 bases, with 12 bases separating them. This CDR3 contains 13 residues. The germline V gene has CDR1 MDHEN and CDR2 SYDVKM. Three nested ARM-PCR rounds with V-beta and C-beta primers built TCRB libraries. These TCRB libraries lack any described unique molecular identifiers. MiXCR was run by TCRdb on the multiplex PCR reads, yielding one entry per CDR3 protein. In the table there are about 13,000 distinct CDR3 sequences, roughly 60% of which are singletons. J is TRBJ2-2 and V is TRBV28, with D possibly matching TRBD2 (5 bases). The specimen was brain tumor tissue. The TCR sequence derives from a male donor with glioblastoma. The CDR3 coding sequence is TGTGCCAGCAGTTCGAGGGTGGCCCGGGAGCTGTTTTTT. This codes for CASSSRVARELFF. The full variable domain, in which reference TRBV28 and TRBJ2-2 provide the parts outside the CDR3, is DVKVTQSSRYLVKRTGEKVFLECVQDMDHENMFWYRQDPGLGLRLIYFSYDVKMKEKGDIPEGYSVSREKKERFSLILESASTNQTSMYLCASSSRVARELFFGEGSRLTVL.